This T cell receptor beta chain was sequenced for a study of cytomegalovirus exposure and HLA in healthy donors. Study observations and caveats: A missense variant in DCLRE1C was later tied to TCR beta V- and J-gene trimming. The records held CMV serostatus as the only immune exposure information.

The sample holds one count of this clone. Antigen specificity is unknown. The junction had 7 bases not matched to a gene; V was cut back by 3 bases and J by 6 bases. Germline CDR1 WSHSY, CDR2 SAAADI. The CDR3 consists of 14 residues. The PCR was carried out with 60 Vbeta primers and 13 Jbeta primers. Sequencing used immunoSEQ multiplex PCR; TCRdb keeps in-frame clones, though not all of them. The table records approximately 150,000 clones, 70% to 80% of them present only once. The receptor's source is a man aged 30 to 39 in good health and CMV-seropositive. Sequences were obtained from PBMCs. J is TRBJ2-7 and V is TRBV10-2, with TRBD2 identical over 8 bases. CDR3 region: CASSETSGFLEQYF. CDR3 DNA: TGCGCCAGCAGTGAAACTAGCGGCTTCCTCGAGCAGTACTTC.